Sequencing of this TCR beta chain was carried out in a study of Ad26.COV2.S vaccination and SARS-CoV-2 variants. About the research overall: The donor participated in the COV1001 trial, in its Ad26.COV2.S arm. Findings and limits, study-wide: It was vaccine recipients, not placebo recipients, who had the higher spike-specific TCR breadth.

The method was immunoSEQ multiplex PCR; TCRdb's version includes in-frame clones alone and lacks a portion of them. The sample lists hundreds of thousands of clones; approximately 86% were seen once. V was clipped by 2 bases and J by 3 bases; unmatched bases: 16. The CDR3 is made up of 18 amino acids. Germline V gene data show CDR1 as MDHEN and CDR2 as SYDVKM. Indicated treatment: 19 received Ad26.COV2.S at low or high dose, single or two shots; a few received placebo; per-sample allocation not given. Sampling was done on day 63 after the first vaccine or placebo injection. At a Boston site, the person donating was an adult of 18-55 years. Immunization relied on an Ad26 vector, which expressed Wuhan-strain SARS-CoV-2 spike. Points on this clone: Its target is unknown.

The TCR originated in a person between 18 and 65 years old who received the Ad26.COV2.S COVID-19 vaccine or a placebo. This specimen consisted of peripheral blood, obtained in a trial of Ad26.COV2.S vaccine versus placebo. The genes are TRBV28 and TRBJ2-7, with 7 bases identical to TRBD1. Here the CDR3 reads CASSLLFALKDRDYEQYF. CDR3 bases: TGTGCCAGCAGTTTACTTTTCGCCCTTAAAGACAGGGACTACGAGCAGTACTTC.